This TCR beta chain was sequenced during a study of regulatory T cells in long-lasting Graves disease. The CDR3 is 15 amino acids. CDR1 is MDHEN and CDR2 is SYDVKM in the germline V gene. Trimming cost V 5 bases and J 4 bases; bases outside gene matches: 8. Time point of the sample: newly diagnosed GD, antithyroid drugs for less than 3 months. Extracted PBMC RNA gave rise to the TCR library. As concerns this clonotype: Since a much larger clone is just one base distant, this may be a read error. The final CDR3 position lacks the conserved phenylalanine or tryptophan, pointing to a likely read error.

Arm-PCR with iRepertoire HTBI primers amplified the CDR3 regions for these TCR beta libraries. One entry per CDR3 protein, called by TCRdb with MiXCR from the multiplex PCR reads. This sample has 680,000 or so distinct CDR3 sequences, with 15% to 20% found just once. This sample also belongs to another study, concerning T cells in Graves' hyperthyroidism and ophthalmopathy.

The clonotype originates from a woman aged 30 to 39 with Graves disease. The gene calls are TRBV28 and TRBJ1-5, with 7 positions matching TRBD1. Here the sequenced sample was peripheral blood mononuclear cells (PBMCs), taken at new diagnosis, from a patient treated with antithyroid drugs. The CDR3 spells CASSMGQTINQPQHL. For the CDR3, the DNA is TGTGCCAGCAGTATGGGACAGACTATAAATCAGCCCCAGCATCTT.